These 29 T cell receptor beta chains share one sample of origin, sequenced in a study of blood T cells in healthy people across ages. A sample-barcoded 5' primer and a J-beta primer mix were used in a second PCR of roughly 7 to 11 cycles. TCRdb passed the 5' RACE reads through MiXCR, listing each CDR3 protein once. The repertoire includes hundreds of thousands of distinct CDR3 sequences, around 49% of them detected once, and 13% sits in the top ten. What was sequenced was blood. The receptor source for this set is a man in his thirties or forties in good health.

This clonotype was picked up a small number of times. The genes are TRBV6-5 and TRBJ2-1; maybe TRBD1 (5 bases). Looked up from germline, CDR1 is MNHEY and CDR2 is SVGAGI. This CDR3 has 14 residues. Trimming took 2 bases from V and 5 from J, leaving 10 bases between them. CDR3 bases: TGTGCCAGCAGTTACGCAGGGTATAACAATGAGCAGTTCTTC. Residues: CASSYAGYNNEQFF.

About this clonotype: Germline is not matched at one junction end, which may reflect a read error. The chain carries TRBV5-1 and TRBJ1-5; the D gene is possibly TRBD1 (5 bases). The germline V gene has CDR1 SGHRS and CDR2 YFSETQ. The CDR3 length is 13 residues. CDR3 loop: CTSSLEGTQPQHF. DNA of the CDR3: TGCACCAGCAGCTTGGAGGGGACTCAGCCCCAGCATTTT.

In its sample, this clonotype was seen once. The V gene is TRBV29-1, the J gene TRBJ2-2; possible D gene TRBD1, 6 bases. The CDR3 runs to 15 residues. Germline assignment: CDR1 SQVTM and CDR2 ANQGSEA. V shed 6 bases and J shed 1 base, with 15 bases lying between them. CDR3 sequence: CSVVVQGLNTGELFF. DNA for the CDR3: TGCAGCGTGGTTGTGCAGGGGTTGAACACCGGGGAGCTGTTTTTT.

The chain has TRBV6-6 and TRBJ2-7; D is uncertain. The assigned J gene may be wrong: the sequence end matches TRBJ2-5 better. The CDR3 is 11 residues long. The germline V gene encodes CDR1 MNHNY and CDR2 SVGAGI (reference sequence). The CDR3 loop reads CASVIRETQYF. CDR3 DNA sequence: TGTGCCAGCGTTATCAGAGAGACCCAGTACTTC.

The CDR3: CASKPPGGENTEAFF. DNA for the CDR3: TGTGCCAGCAAACCCCCAGGGGGCGAAAACACTGAAGCTTTCTTT. The chain joins TRBV6-6 to TRBJ1-1; 8 nucleotides line up with TRBD1. Germline CDR1 MNHNY, CDR2 SVGAGI (reference sequence). The CDR3 is 15 amino acids. J was trimmed by 2 bases and V by 7 bases; bases with no gene match: 9.

V gene TRBV15 combines with J gene TRBJ2-5, with a possible D match to TRBD1 (6 bases). With the DNA end fitting TRBJ2-7 better, the J assignment may be wrong. Germline V CDR1 and CDR2: LNHNV, YYDKDF (reference sequence). The CDR3 spans 21 residues. For the CDR3, the DNA is TGTGCCACCAGCAGAGCCATGCTCCGGGACACCAACATCGCAAGCCTCTACGAGCAGTACTTC. Translation: CATSRAMLRDTNIASLYEQYF.

This clonotype was counted a few times. The chain joins TRBV20-1 to TRBJ2-7, with 7 positions matching TRBD1. The J segment lost 0 bases and the V segment lost 6 bases, leaving 11 bases of the junction unmatched. The CDR3 has 15 residues. The germline gives CDR1 DFQATT, CDR2 SNEGSKA (reference sequence). The CDR3 loop reads CSATKVQGVSYEQYF. The CDR3 bases are TGCAGTGCCACAAAGGTCCAGGGGGTCTCCTACGAGCAGTACTTC.

This clonotype was seen a few times. V usage is TRBV5-1 and J usage is TRBJ1-1; weak D call: TRBD1 (5 bases). Trimming took off 1 base at V and 4 bases at J, with 20 bases between the two ends. This CDR3 is built from 17 residues. Germline values: CDR1 SGHRS, CDR2 YFSETQ. CDR3 sequence reads: CASSLQRAGSNPTEAFF. The CDR3 nucleotides read TGCGCCAGCAGCTTGCAAAGGGCAGGGAGCAACCCCACTGAAGCTTTCTTT.

V gene TRBV6-5 combines with J gene TRBJ2-4; D call uncertain. The assigned J gene may be wrong: the sequence end matches TRBJ2-7 better. The CDR3 has 14 amino acids. The germline V gene encodes CDR1 MNHEY and CDR2 SVGAGI. The CDR3 nucleotides read TGTGCCAGCAGTGACACTGTGTCCTCCTACGAGCAGTACTTC. Amino acids: CASSDTVSSYEQYF.

This chain joins TRBV12-3 or TRBV12-4 and TRBJ1-2; D may be TRBD1 (6 bases). This CDR3 contains 14 residues. V was cut by 5 bases and J by 5 bases, with 15 bases left in between. The CDR3 loop is CASSPRPGDYGYTF. CDR3 DNA sequence: TGTGCCAGCAGTCCCCGACCAGGGGATTATGGCTACACCTTC.

This chain joins TRBV2 and TRBJ2-1; the D call may be TRBD1 or TRBD2 (5 bases each). Germline assignment: CDR1 SNHLY and CDR2 FYNNEI. Trimming cost V 6 bases and J 6 bases, with 18 bases left between them. This CDR3 has 15 residues. DNA for the CDR3: TGTGCCAGCAGGAATAACCGAGGGACGGTCAATGAGCAGTTCTTC. Translation gives CASRNNRGTVNEQFF. Full variable domain (outside the CDR3, taken from reference TRBV2 and TRBJ2-1): EPEVTQTPSHQVTQMGQEVILRCVPISNHLYFYWYRQILGQKVEFLVSFYNNEISEKSEIFDDQFSVERPDGSNFTLKIRSTKLEDSAMYFCASRNNRGTVNEQFFGPGTRLTVL.

The CDR3 reads CSVQGARTEAFF. In DNA form, the CDR3 reads TGCAGCGTTCAGGGGGCGAGGACTGAAGCTTTCTTT. This chain connects TRBV29-1 to TRBJ1-1; TRBD1 matches 8 bases. Germline lookup yields CDR1 SQVTM and CDR2 ANQGSEA. CDR3 length equals 12 residues. V shed 5 bases and J 5 bases; nucleotides not matched to a gene: 4. The whole variable domain, remainder taken from reference TRBV29-1 and TRBJ1-1, is SAVISQKPSRDICQRGTSLTIQCQVDSQVTMMFWYRQQPGQSLTLIATANQGSEATYESGFVIDKFPISRPNLTFSTLTVSNMSPEDSSIYLCSVQGARTEAFFGQGTRLTVV.

CDR3 region: CAIRGALNTEAFF. CDR3 sequence (DNA): TGTGCCATCAGGGGGGCGTTGAACACTGAAGCTTTCTTT. V and J are TRBV10-3 and TRBJ1-1; D may be TRBD1 (6 bases). The CDR3 spans 13 residues. Trimming removed 6 bases at V and 0 bases at J, with 8 bases between. Germline V gives CDR1 ENHRY, CDR2 SYGVKD.

This clonotype was picked up a small number of times. V gene TRBV5-1 combines with J gene TRBJ1-5, with 9 bases that match TRBD1. The germline V gene has CDR1 SGHRS and CDR2 YFSETQ. The CDR3 is made up of 15 amino acids. V trimming: 5 bases; J trimming: 3 bases; junction bases outside the gene matches: 6. CDR3: CASRPGQGPNQPQHF. CDR3 nucleotides: TGCGCCAGCAGACCGGGACAGGGCCCCAATCAGCCCCAGCATTTT.

A few counts support this clonotype. The CDR3 protein is CATSDLRKGYEQYF. CDR3 coding DNA: TGTGCCACCAGTGATTTGCGGAAGGGCTACGAGCAGTACTTC. The chain employs TRBV24-1 and TRBJ2-7; D remains ambiguous. The CDR3 is 14 amino acids. CDR1 is KGHDR and CDR2 is SFDVKD in the germline V gene. V was trimmed by 0 bases and J by 3 bases, leaving 8 bases between them.

This clonotype was seen repeatedly, ten times or more. The chain has TRBV5-1 and TRBJ2-1, with 10 positions matching TRBD2. The CDR3 runs 19 residues. V trimming: 0 bases; J trimming: 0 bases; junction bases outside the gene matches: 9. Germline-derived CDR1 and CDR2 are SGHRS and YFSETQ. The CDR3 spells CASSLGSGGSLSSYNEQFF. The CDR3 DNA follows: TGCGCCAGCAGCTTGGGTAGCGGGGGGTCTCTGAGCTCCTACAATGAGCAGTTCTTC.

This clonotype was recorded at least ten times. The V and J genes are TRBV12-3 or TRBV12-4 and TRBJ2-7; 9 bases fit TRBD1. This CDR3 contains 14 residues. The trim removed 6 bases at V and 2 bases at J, leaving 5 bases unmatched. CDR3 DNA: TGTGCCAGCAGACCGGGACAGGGTGCCTACGAGCAGTACTTC. Its translation is CASRPGQGAYEQYF.

The chain carries TRBV28 and TRBJ1-5, with D possibly matching TRBD1 (5 bases). This CDR3 contains 12 residues. The V and J ends lost 10 bases and 7 bases respectively, with 14 bases between them. Germline lookup yields CDR1 MDHEN and CDR2 SYDVKM. CDR3 bases: TGTGCCATTGTTCAATGGGGGCAGCCCCAGCATTTT. It encodes CAIVQWGQPQHF.

Note on this clonotype: Germline and junction disagree at one end, which may indicate a read error. V gene TRBV18 combines with J gene TRBJ1-2; the D is unclear. The CDR3 is made up of 13 amino acids. Germline assignment: CDR1 KGHSH and CDR2 LQKENI. CDR3 nucleotide sequence: TGTGCCAGCCCACCGGGTGAGAACTATGGCTACACCTTC. It yields the protein CASPPGENYGYTF. The variable domain in full, with the rest retrieved from reference TRBV18 and TRBJ1-2, is NAGVMQNPRHLVRRRGQEARLRCSPMKGHSHVYWYRQLPEEGLKFMVYLQKENIIDESGMPKERFSAEFPKEGPSILRIQQVVRGDSAAYFCASPPGENYGYTFGSGTRLTVV.

The rearrangement joins TRBV29-1 to TRBJ2-2; D not resolved. Between the trimmed V and J ends, which lost 3 bases and 0 bases, there was a span of 5 bases. The CDR3 runs to 13 residues. CDR1 is SQVTM and CDR2 is ANQGSEA in the germline V gene. CDR3 sequence reads: CSVDRANTGELFF. The CDR3 DNA reads TGCAGCGTTGATAGGGCGAACACCGGGGAGCTGTTTTTT.

The chain uses TRBV2 and TRBJ2-7; either TRBD1 or TRBD2 may supply D (5 bases each). The V and J ends lost 6 bases and 0 bases respectively, with 12 bases between them. The V gene's germline CDR1 is SNHLY and CDR2 FYNNEI. The CDR3 loop spans 14 amino acids. DNA for the CDR3: TGTGCCAGCAGCGAAAGGGACGGCTCCTACGAGCAGTACTTC. Translation gives CASSERDGSYEQYF.

J is TRBJ1-1 and V is TRBV27; the D is unclear. This CDR3 contains 15 residues. V was trimmed by 4 bases and J by 3 bases, leaving 15 bases between them. Germline V gene lookup returns CDR1 MNHEY and CDR2 SMNVEV (reference sequence). The CDR3 sequence is CASSWSTGMYTEAFF. The CDR3, as DNA: TGTGCCAGCAGTTGGAGTACGGGGATGTACACTGAAGCTTTCTTT.

This chain joins TRBV12-3 or TRBV12-4 and TRBJ2-3, with 7 nucleotides matching TRBD2. Trimming at V came to 10 bases and at J to 2 bases, leaving 15 bases not matched to a gene. CDR3 length: 16 residues. The CDR3 DNA is TGTGCCACCACGGGGAAGGGGCGGGGGTCCACAGATACGCAGTATTTT. It codes for CATTGKGRGSTDTQYF.

The V gene is TRBV3-1, the J gene TRBJ2-5; no firm D call. CDR3 length equals 13 residues. Trimming removed 1 base at V and 7 bases at J, with 10 bases between. From germline, CDR1 is LGHDT and CDR2 YNNKEL (reference sequence). This chain's CDR3 is CASSQGPKGTQYF. CDR3 DNA sequence: TGTGCCAGCAGCCAAGGCCCTAAGGGGACCCAGTACTTC.

Only a few counts were recorded for this clonotype. CDR3 protein: CASSQVGGVGRDTQYF. The CDR3 DNA follows: TGTGCCAGCAGCCAAGTCGGTGGAGTAGGGAGAGATACGCAGTATTTT. V usage is TRBV4-2 and J usage is TRBJ2-3; D is perhaps TRBD2 (5 bases). Germline CDR1 is LGHNA and CDR2 is YNFKEQ. The V end was cut by 1 base, the J end by 5 bases, with 16 bases between. There are 16 residues in the CDR3.

This clonotype was seen only a few times. The chain combines TRBV20-1 with TRBJ2-5, with no clear D. Trimming took off 6 bases at V and 0 bases at J, with 11 bases between the two ends. CDR3 length: 13 amino acids. In germline, CDR1 is DFQATT, CDR2 SNEGSKA (reference sequence). CDR3 sequence reads: CSAAVWYQETQYF. The CDR3 DNA is TGCAGTGCCGCGGTTTGGTACCAAGAGACCCAGTACTTC.

This rearrangement joins TRBV20-1 to TRBJ1-2, with D possibly matching TRBD1 (6 bases). Germline values: CDR1 DFQATT, CDR2 SNEGSKA (reference sequence). There are 16 residues in the CDR3. V lost 6 bases and J 8 bases, leaving 28 bases between the germline ends. Here the CDR3 DNA reads TGCAGTGCCGAAACCCGGACTAGGACAGAACAAGAGGGCTACACCTTC. Encoded protein: CSAETRTRTEQEGYTF.

CDR3 loop: CASSLKGISNQPQHF. CDR3 nucleotide sequence: TGTGCCAGCAGTTTAAAGGGCATAAGCAATCAGCCCCAGCATTTT. The chain couples TRBV12-3 or TRBV12-4 to TRBJ1-5, with unresolved D. The length of the CDR3 is 15 residues. Trimming removed 2 bases at V and 1 base at J, with 9 bases between.

The J gene is TRBJ1-6, the V gene TRBV3-1; 10 positions agree with TRBD1. Germline V gene data show CDR1 as LGHDT and CDR2 as YNNKEL (reference sequence). V lost 3 bases and J lost 12; bases outside the gene matches: 2. The CDR3 sequence is 13 residues long. The CDR3 coding sequence is TGTGCCAGCAGCCAGCGGACAGGGGGACCCCTCCACTTT. This codes for CASSQRTGGPLHF. The variable domain in full, completed from reference TRBV3-1 and TRBJ1-6, reads DTAVSQTPKYLVTQMGNDKSIKCEQNLGHDTMYWYKQDSKKFLKIMFSYNNKELIINETVPNRFSPKSPDKAHLNLHINSLELGDSAVYFCASSQRTGGPLHFGNGTRLTVT.